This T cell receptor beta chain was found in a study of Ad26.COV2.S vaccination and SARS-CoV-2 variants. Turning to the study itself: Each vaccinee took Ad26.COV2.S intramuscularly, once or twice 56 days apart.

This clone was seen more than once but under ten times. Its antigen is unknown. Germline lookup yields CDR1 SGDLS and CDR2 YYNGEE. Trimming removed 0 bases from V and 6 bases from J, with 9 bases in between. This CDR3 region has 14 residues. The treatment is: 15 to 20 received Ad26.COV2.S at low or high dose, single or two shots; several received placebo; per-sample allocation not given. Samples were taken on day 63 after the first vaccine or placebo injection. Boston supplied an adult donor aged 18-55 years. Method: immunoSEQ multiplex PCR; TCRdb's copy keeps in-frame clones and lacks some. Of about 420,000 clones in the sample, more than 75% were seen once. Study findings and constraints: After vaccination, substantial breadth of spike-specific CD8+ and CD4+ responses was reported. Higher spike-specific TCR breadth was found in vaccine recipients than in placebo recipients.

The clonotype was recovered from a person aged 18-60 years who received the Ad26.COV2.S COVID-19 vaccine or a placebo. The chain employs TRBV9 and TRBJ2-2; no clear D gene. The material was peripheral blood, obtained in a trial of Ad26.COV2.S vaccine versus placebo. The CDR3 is CASSVEGLAGELFF. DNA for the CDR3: TGTGCCAGCAGCGTAGAAGGGCTGGCCGGGGAGCTGTTTTTT. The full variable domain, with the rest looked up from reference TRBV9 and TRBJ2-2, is DSGVTQTPKHLITATGQRVTLRCSPRSGDLSVYWYQQSLDQGLQFLIQYYNGEERAKGNILERFSAQQFPDLHSELNLSSLELGDSALYFCASSVEGLAGELFFGEGSRLTVL.